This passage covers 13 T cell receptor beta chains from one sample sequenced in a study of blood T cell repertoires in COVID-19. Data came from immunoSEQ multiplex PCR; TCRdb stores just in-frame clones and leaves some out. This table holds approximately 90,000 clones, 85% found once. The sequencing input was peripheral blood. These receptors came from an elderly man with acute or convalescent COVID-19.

The CDR3, as DNA: TGTGCCAGCAGTTGGCCGGGACAGGGTCGGGTTACGCAGTATTTT. Translation: CASSWPGQGRVTQYF. The gene calls are TRBV7-3 and TRBJ2-3; TRBD1 matches at 9 bases. J was trimmed by 8 bases and V by 6 bases; bases with no gene match: 12. The CDR3 contains 15 residues. From germline, CDR1 is SGHTA and CDR2 FQGTGA.

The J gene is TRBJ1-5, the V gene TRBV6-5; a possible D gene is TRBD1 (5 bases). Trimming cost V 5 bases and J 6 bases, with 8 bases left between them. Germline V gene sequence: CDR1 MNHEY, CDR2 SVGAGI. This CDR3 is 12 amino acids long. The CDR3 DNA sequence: TGTGCCAGCAGTCCGGGGGGTCAGCCCCAGCATTTT. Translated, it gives CASSPGGQPQHF.

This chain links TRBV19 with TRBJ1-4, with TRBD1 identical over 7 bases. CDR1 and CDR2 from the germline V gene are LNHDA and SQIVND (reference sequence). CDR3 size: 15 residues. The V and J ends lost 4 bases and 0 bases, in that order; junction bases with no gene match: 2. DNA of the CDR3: TGTGCCAGTAGTACCGGGACAGCAACTAATGAAAAACTGTTTTTT. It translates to CASSTGTATNEKLFF.

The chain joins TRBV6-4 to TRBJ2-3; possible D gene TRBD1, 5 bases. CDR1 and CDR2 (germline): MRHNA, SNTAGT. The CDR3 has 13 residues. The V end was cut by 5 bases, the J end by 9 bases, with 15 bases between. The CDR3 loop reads CASSSIDSSTQYF. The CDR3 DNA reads TGTGCCAGCAGTTCAATCGACAGTAGCACGCAGTATTTT.

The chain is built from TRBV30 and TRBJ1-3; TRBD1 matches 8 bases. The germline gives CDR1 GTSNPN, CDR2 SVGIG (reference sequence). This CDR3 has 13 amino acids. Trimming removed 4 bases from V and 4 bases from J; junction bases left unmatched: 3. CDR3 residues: CAWTTGVGNTIYF. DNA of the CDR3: TGTGCCTGGACGACAGGGGTGGGAAACACCATATATTTT.

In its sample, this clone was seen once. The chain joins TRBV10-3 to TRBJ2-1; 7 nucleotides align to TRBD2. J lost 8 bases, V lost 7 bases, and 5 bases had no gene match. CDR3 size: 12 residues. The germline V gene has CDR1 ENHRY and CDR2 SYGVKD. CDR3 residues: CAIKDAGDEQFF. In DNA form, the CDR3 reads TGTGCCATCAAGGACGCGGGGGATGAGCAGTTCTTC.

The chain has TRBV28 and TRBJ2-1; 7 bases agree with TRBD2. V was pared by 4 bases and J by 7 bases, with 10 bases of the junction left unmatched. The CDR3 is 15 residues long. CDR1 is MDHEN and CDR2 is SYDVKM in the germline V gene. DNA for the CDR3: TGTGCCAGCAGTTCTAGCGGCCCTTGGAAGAATGAGCAGTTCTTC. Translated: CASSSSGPWKNEQFF.

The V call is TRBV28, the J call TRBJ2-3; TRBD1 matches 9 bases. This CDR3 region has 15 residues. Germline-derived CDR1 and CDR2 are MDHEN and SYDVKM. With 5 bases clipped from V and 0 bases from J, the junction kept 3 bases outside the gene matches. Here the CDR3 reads CASSADRGSTDTQYF. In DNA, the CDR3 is TGTGCCAGCAGTGCGGACAGGGGCAGCACAGATACGCAGTATTTT.

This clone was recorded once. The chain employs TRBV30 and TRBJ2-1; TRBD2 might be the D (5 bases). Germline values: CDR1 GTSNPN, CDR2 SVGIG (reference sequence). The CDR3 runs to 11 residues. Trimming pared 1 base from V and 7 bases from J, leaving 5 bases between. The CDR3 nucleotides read TGTGCCTGGAGTGGGGAGAATGAGCAGTTCTTC. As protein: CAWSGENEQFF.

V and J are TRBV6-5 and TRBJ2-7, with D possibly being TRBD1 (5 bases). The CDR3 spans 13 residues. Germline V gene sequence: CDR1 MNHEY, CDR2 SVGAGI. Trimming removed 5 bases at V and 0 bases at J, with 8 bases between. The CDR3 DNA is TGTGCCAGCAGTCCTGACAGCTCCTACGAGCAGTACTTC. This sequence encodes CASSPDSSYEQYF.

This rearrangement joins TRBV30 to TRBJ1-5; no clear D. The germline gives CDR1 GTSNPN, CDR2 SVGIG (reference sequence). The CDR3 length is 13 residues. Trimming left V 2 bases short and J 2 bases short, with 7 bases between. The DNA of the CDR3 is TGTGCCTGGAGTCCGTCGGGCAATCAGCCCCAGCATTTT. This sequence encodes CAWSPSGNQPQHF. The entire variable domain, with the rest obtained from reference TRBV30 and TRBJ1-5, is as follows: SQTIHQWPATLVQPVGSPLSLECTVEGTSNPNLYWYRQAAGRGLQLLFYSVGIGQISSEVPQNLSASRPQDRQFILSSKKLLLSDSGFYLCAWSPSGNQPQHFGDGTRLSIL.

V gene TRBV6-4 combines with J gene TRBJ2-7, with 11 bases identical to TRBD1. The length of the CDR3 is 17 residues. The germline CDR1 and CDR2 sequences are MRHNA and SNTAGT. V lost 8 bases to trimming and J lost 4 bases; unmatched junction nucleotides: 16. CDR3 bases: TGTGCCAGCCGGGACAGGGGGACCCCTCGTAGTCCTTACGAGCAGTACTTC. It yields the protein CASRDRGTPRSPYEQYF.

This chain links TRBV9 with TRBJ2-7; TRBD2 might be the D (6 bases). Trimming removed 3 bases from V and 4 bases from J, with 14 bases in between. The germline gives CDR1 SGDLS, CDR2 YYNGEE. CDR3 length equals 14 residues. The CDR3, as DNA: TGTGCCAGCAGCGGACGGGACTCACTTTACGAGCAGTACTTC. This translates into CASSGRDSLYEQYF.